The present T cell receptor (beta chain) was sequenced within a study of T cell changes during pregnancy in multiple sclerosis (dated by TCRdb to between 2018 and 2020). As for the study more broadly: In women with multiple sclerosis, the researchers looked at how the T cell repertoire shifted as pregnancy progressed.

The library was obtained by the immunoSEQ multiplex PCR assay. TCRdb retrieved this table from immuneACCESS and kept in-frame rearrangements only. Not all clones are present; in checked studies, unresolved V genes account for under half, and no reason is known for the remainder. The sample data list 40,000 to 45,000 clones, and around 94% of these were observed just once. The leading ten clones occupy 1.3% of the sample. The CDR1 and CDR2 encoded by the germline V gene are SGHRS and YFSETQ. The V end gives up 4 bases and the J end 4 bases, leaving 9 bases in the junction not matched to a gene. From cysteine to phenylalanine, the CDR3 is 15 amino acids long. CDR3 DNA is the only sequence kept; it has 45 bases, read in frame from the first base. The count of this clone is one. Its antigen remains unidentified. Base qualities were left out, and no much larger clone turns up one base away.

The V and J segments used are TRBV5-1 and TRBJ2-7; 9 nucleotides in the junction match TRBD1. The sequenced sample was peripheral blood. The TCR was taken from a female donor with multiple sclerosis, enrolled in a pregnancy study. The nucleotides are TGCGCCAGCAGCCCCAGACAGGGGGAACCATACGAGCAGTACTTC. Translated, it gives CASSPRQGEPYEQYF.